Each of the 6 T cell receptor beta chains below was sequenced from the same sample in a study of T-cell reconstitution after alpha-beta-depleted transplantation in children. The authors prepared the TCRbeta library with unique molecular identifiers. TCRdb reprocessed the PCR reads with MiXCR, giving one entry per CDR3 protein. This table has 140,000 to 150,000 distinct CDR3 sequences, 8% to 10% appearing once. Sequencing was performed on PBMCs, mostly from graft donor cells, taken 180 days after TCRalphabeta/CD19-depleted stem cell transplant. The receptors here all came from a female patient aged 2-15 years who had a stem cell transplant for congenital amegakaryocytic thrombocytopenia, so the T cells may come from the graft donor.

The V and J genes are TRBV3-1 and TRBJ2-7, with D uncertain. Germline V lookup: CDR1 LGHDT, CDR2 YNNKEL (reference sequence). V was pared by 6 bases and J by 1 base, with 16 bases between. This CDR3 is built from 15 residues. CDR3 region: CASSLGATGSYEQYF. The CDR3 bases are TGTGCCAGCAGTCTGGGCGCCACTGGTTCCTACGAGCAGTACTTC.

The V and J genes are TRBV10-3 and TRBJ2-5, with 7 bases fitting TRBD1. Germline CDR1 ENHRY, CDR2 SYGVKD. This CDR3 contains 13 residues. Germline trimming cut 5 bases from V and 1 base from J; bases unmatched to any gene: 1. The CDR3 here is CAISRDSQETQYF. The DNA for the CDR3 is TGTGCCATCAGTAGGGACAGCCAAGAGACCCAGTACTTC.

The sample holds many counts of this clonotype. The chain uses TRBV9 and TRBJ2-7; 7 bases map to TRBD2. The CDR3 contains 15 residues. V was clipped by 0 bases and J by 0 bases; unmatched bases: 3. The germline CDR1 and CDR2 sequences are SGDLS and YYNGEE. CDR3 DNA: TGTGCCAGCAGCGTAGGGGCTAGCGGCTCCTACGAGCAGTACTTC. Its translation is CASSVGASGSYEQYF.

Points on this clonotype: Just one base apart from a much larger clone, this may be a read error. The chain's CDR3 is CSVAGTVDSGANGLTF. CDR3 nucleotide sequence: TGCAGCGTCGCCGGGACAGTCGACTCTGGGGCCAACGGCCTGACTTTC. The V and J genes are TRBV29-1 and TRBJ2-6, with 7 positions matching TRBD1. CDR3 length: 16 amino acids. CDR1 and CDR2 from the germline V gene are SQVTM and ANQGSEA.

This clonotype has only a few counts. In DNA, the CDR3 is TGTGCCTGGAGTGATTACAGGGGGCCCGAGCAGTACTTC. Its translation: CAWSDYRGPEQYF. V is TRBV30 and J is TRBJ2-7; TRBD1 matches at 9 bases. The CDR3 totals 13 residues. Germline CDR1 is GTSNPN and CDR2 is SVGIG (reference sequence). After removal of 1 base from V and 6 bases from J, the junction contained 4 bases not matched to a gene.

This clonotype was recorded many times. The chain joins TRBV29-1 to TRBJ2-7; 7 bases align to TRBD2. The V gene's germline CDR1 is SQVTM and CDR2 ANQGSEA. The CDR3 extends over 17 amino acids. V lost 4 bases to trimming and J lost 5 bases; unmatched junction nucleotides: 20. In DNA, the CDR3 is TGCAGCGTTGTCGGTAGAGGTAGCCGGGCGGGGGATGACGAGCAGTACTTC. Its protein is CSVVGRGSRAGDDEQYF.